This T cell receptor beta chain was sequenced in a study of blood T cell repertoires in COVID-19. This CDR3 has 17 amino acids. The germline V gene encodes CDR1 MNHEY and CDR2 SMNVEV (reference sequence). The junction had 9 bases not matched to a gene; V was cut back by 5 bases and J by 0 bases. In assigning cohorts, the study relied on participant-reported clinical history. Sequencing used immunoSEQ multiplex PCR; TCRdb keeps in-frame clones, though not all of them. The repertoire includes a few hundred thousand clones, about 88% of them detected once, and approximately 1.5% sits in the top ten. The clonotype comes from a woman between 18 and 29 years old who had been exposed to COVID-19. The chain recombines TRBV27 with TRBJ2-1; 8 nucleotides align to TRBD1. Sequences were obtained from PBMCs or T cells enriched from blood (not recorded which). The CDR3 reads CASSLQGASSSYNEQFF. The CDR3 DNA sequence: TGTGCCAGCAGTCTTCAGGGGGCGTCTAGCTCCTACAATGAGCAGTTCTTC.